This T cell receptor (beta chain) derives from a study of T cell responses to AZD1222 COVID-19 vaccine. Here immunoSEQ multiplex PCR was the method, and the copy in TCRdb shows in-frame clones only, minus some. The table has some 90,000 clones, over 70% seen once. General observations from the study: CD4 TCRs covered the whole spike, strongest at regions 160-218 and 743-854.

A word on this clone: Its antigen is unidentified.

This sample comprised peripheral blood, obtained on day 0 of AZD1222 vaccination. This sequence originates from an adult in good health.

CDR3 loop: CATSRVPNNNSPLHF. In DNA, the CDR3 is TGTGCCACCAGCAGAGTACCGAATAATAATTCACCCCTCCACTTT. This chain links TRBV15 with TRBJ1-6; no definite D call. The length of the CDR3 is 15 residues. The germline V and J ends were trimmed by 1 base and 5 bases, with 9 bases remaining between them. The germline V gene has CDR1 LNHNV and CDR2 YYDKDF (reference sequence). Full variable domain (remainder filled in from reference TRBV15 and TRBJ1-6): DAMVIQNPRYQVTQFGKPVTLSCSQTLNHNVMYWYQQKSSQAPKLLFHYYDKDFNNEADTPDNFQSRRPNTSFCFLDIRSPGLGDTAMYLCATSRVPNNNSPLHFGNGTRLTVT.